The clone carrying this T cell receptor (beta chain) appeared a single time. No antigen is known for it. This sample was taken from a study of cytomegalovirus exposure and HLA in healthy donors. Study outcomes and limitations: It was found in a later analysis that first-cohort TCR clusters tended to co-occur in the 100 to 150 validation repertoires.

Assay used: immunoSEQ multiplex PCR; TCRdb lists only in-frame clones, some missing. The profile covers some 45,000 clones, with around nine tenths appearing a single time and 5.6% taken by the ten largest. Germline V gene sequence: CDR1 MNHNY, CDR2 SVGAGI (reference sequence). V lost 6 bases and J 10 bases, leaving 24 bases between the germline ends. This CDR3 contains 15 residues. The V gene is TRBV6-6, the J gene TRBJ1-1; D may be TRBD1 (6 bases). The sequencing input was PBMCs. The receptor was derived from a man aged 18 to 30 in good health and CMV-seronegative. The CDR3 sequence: CASSLKMDSRVRAFF. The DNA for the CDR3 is TGTGCCAGCAGCCTTAAAATGGACAGTAGGGTTCGAGCTTTCTTT.